A selection of T cell receptor beta chains follows, all from one sample in a study of T cell repertoires in cytomegalovirus infection. Each CDR3 protein gets one entry after TCRdb re-called the reads with MiXCR. The sample has about 130,000 distinct CDR3 sequences, around 32% seen once. Their cognate antigens are unknown. The input for sequencing was CD8+ T cells from cultured PBMCs, taken from culture after CMV antigen stimulation. These receptor sequences come from a human donor in good health (CMV status not recorded). Some clones in this sample may be carry-over from other donors' samples. The CDR3 runs from the conserved cysteine through the conserved F or W. The D gene is left open where the match is weak. Size tells how often a clone was seen (once, few, many) or the class of an expanded clone, and some rows leave it out.

j_gene | d_gene | v_gene | len | abundance | CDR3aa | CDR3nt
TRBJ1-1 | . | TRBV28 | 11 | . | CASSFGREAFF | TGTGCCAGCAGTTTCGGCCGTGAAGCTTTCTTT
TRBJ1-2 | . | TRBV7-2 | 12 | . | CASSLSRTGYTF | TGTGCCAGCAGCTTAAGTCGTACTGGCTACACCTTC
TRBJ2-1 | . | TRBV11-2 | 15 | . | CASGGVAGFRNEQFF | TGTGCCAGCGGCGGGGTGGCGGGTTTTCGCAATGAGCAGTTCTTC
TRBJ2-7 | TRBD1 | TRBV12-3/TRBV12-4 | 15 | few | CASSPRVDRDYEQYF | TGTGCCAGCAGTCCAAGGGTGGACAGGGACTACGAGCAGTACTTC
TRBJ2-2 | TRBD2 | TRBV12-3/TRBV12-4 | 16 | few | CASKKRGGKHTGELFF | TGTGCCAGCAAAAAACGCGGGGGGAAACACACCGGGGAGCTGTTTTTT
TRBJ2-5 | TRBD1 | TRBV6-5 | 17 | . | CASRDSGTGDSGKTQYF | TGTGCCAGCAGAGATTCGGGGACAGGGGACTCGGGAAAGACCCAGTACTTC
TRBJ2-2 | . | TRBV6-2/TRBV6-3 | 15 | . | CASSYSTPWSGELVF | TGTGCCAGCAGTTACTCGACCCCTTGGTCCGGGGAGCTGGTTTTT
TRBJ1-5 | TRBD1 | TRBV4-1 | 14 | . | CASSQGQGVHPQHF | TGCGCCAGCAGCCAAGGACAGGGGGTTCATCCCCAGCATTTT
TRBJ2-4 | TRBD1 | TRBV15 | 17 | few | CATSRSLTGGAKNIQYF | TGTGCCACCAGCAGATCCCTGACAGGGGGAGCCAAAAACATTCAGTACTTC
TRBJ1-2 | . | TRBV20-1 | 15 | many | CSARAPRGGNYGYTF | TGCAGTGCTAGAGCGCCCCGCGGGGGGAACTATGGCTACACCTTC
TRBJ2-5 | . | TRBV15 | 14 | . | CATSRGTYQETQYF | TGTGCCACCAGCAGAGGGACGTACCAAGAGACCCAGTACTTC
TRBJ1-4 | TRBD1 | TRBV6-1 | 16 | . | CASSEERGRANEKLFF | TGTGCCAGCAGTGAGGAAAGGGGGCGGGCTAATGAAAAACTGTTTTTT
TRBJ1-2 | . | TRBV7-2 | 15 | many | CASMGPDPPDYGYTF | TGTGCCAGCATGGGACCCGACCCGCCCGACTATGGCTACACCTTC
TRBJ2-1 | . | TRBV13 | 14 | . | CASSLSGAFNEQFF | TGTGCCAGCAGCTTGTCAGGGGCCTTCAATGAGCAGTTCTTC
TRBJ2-5 | . | TRBV12-3/TRBV12-4 | 12 | . | CASSPESETQYF | TGTGCCAGCAGCCCGGAATCAGAGACCCAGTACTTC
TRBJ2-7 | TRBD2 | TRBV7-2 | 15 | few | CASSLPSGYVHEQYF | TGTGCCAGCAGCTTACCTAGCGGATACGTCCACGAGCAGTACTTC
TRBJ2-3 | . | TRBV7-9 | 13 | . | CASRSARPDTQYF | TGTGCCAGCAGATCCGCCCGTCCAGATACGCAGTATTTT
TRBJ2-3 | TRBD2 | TRBV5-6 | 14 | . | CASSSAGGADTQYF | TGTGCCAGCAGCTCAGCGGGGGGGGCAGATACGCAGTATTTT
TRBJ1-1 | . | TRBV2 | 14 | few | CASSEEQLIPEGFF | TGTGCCAGCAGTGAAGAGCAGCTTATCCCTGAGGGTTTCTTT
TRBJ1-5 | . | TRBV6-2/TRBV6-3 | 12 | . | CASSFWDQPQHF | TGTGCCAGCAGTTTTTGGGATCAGCCCCAGCATTTT
TRBJ2-1 | TRBD2 | TRBV3-1 | 16 | . | CASSQVDGGVYNEQFF | TGTGCCAGCAGCCAAGTAGACGGGGGGGTCTACAATGAGCAGTTCTTC
TRBJ2-3 | . | TRBV24-1 | 16 | . | CATRGASRDITDTQYF | TGTGCCACCCGGGGCGCTAGCCGAGACATCACAGATACGCAGTATTTT
TRBJ1-1 | TRBD1 | TRBV3-1 | 16 | . | CASSPGTGGLNTEAFF | TGTGCCAGCAGCCCCGGGACAGGGGGTTTGAACACTGAAGCTTTCTTT
TRBJ2-1 | . | TRBV19 | 15 | . | CASSIDGSSYNEQFF | TGTGCCAGTAGTATAGACGGGAGCTCCTACAATGAGCAGTTCTTC
TRBJ2-1 | . | TRBV20-1 | 17 | . | CSAREWVTKRAYNEQFF | TGCAGTGCTAGAGAATGGGTCACTAAGCGGGCATACAATGAGCAGTTCTTC
TRBJ1-5 | . | TRBV15 | 17 | . | CATSRERLRGSNQPQHF | TGTGCCACCAGCAGAGAACGATTACGAGGGAGCAATCAGCCCCAGCATTTT
TRBJ1-6 | . | TRBV5-5 | 15 | few | CASSLAVGYNSPLHF | TGTGCCAGCAGCCTGGCGGTTGGCTATAATTCACCCCTCCACTTT
TRBJ2-7 | . | TRBV29-1 | 12 | . | CSVVTAAYEQYF | TGCAGCGTTGTGACAGCTGCCTACGAGCAGTACTTC
TRBJ2-2 | TRBD1 | TRBV7-7 | 17 | . | CASSLKPQGAYTGELFF | TGTGCTAGCAGCTTAAAACCACAGGGGGCATACACCGGGGAGCTGTTTTTT
TRBJ1-5 | . | TRBV10-3 | 14 | . | CAISESGSNQPQHF | TGTGCCATCAGTGAGTCGGGAAGCAATCAGCCCCAGCATTTT
TRBJ1-1 | TRBD1 | TRBV4-3 | 13 | . | CASSQDSGGEAFF | TGCGCCAGCAGCCAAGACTCAGGGGGCGAAGCTTTCTTT
TRBJ1-5 | TRBD1 | TRBV19 | 16 | many | CASQTRDRVDNQPQHF | TGTGCCAGTCAAACCCGGGACAGGGTGGACAATCAGCCCCAGCATTTT
TRBJ2-1 | . | TRBV7-2 | 15 | few | CASTSIALAYNEQFF | TGTGCCAGCACCAGCATAGCGCTGGCCTACAATGAGCAGTTCTTC
TRBJ1-5 | . | TRBV4-1 | 14 | . | CASSQVSGDQPQHF | TGCGCCAGCAGCCAGGTTTCAGGGGATCAGCCCCAGCATTTT
TRBJ1-5 | . | TRBV12-3/TRBV12-4 | 13 | . | CASSDGLGQPQHF | TGTGCCAGCAGTGATGGTTTGGGACAGCCCCAGCATTTT
TRBJ1-1 | . | TRBV7-9 | 15 | few | CASSLWEGGRTEAFF | TGTGCCAGCAGCTTATGGGAGGGAGGCCGCACTGAAGCTTTCTTT
TRBJ1-2 | . | TRBV7-6 | 15 | . | CASSFSPGTTYGYTF | TGTGCCAGCAGCTTTTCACCTGGGACAACCTATGGCTACACCTTC
TRBJ1-5 | . | TRBV12-3/TRBV12-4 | 13 | few | CASSFGNNQPQHF | TGTGCCAGCAGTTTCGGTAACAATCAGCCCCAGCATTTT
TRBJ2-1 | TRBD1 | TRBV7-8 | 14 | . | CASSSGGLYNEQFF | TGTGCCAGCTCATCAGGGGGCCTATACAATGAGCAGTTCTTC
TRBJ1-6 | . | TRBV6-5 | 14 | few | CASSFGAGDSPLHF | .
TRBJ2-1 | TRBD1 | TRBV11-2 | 17 | few | CASSSSDFGQGRNEQFF | TGTGCCAGCAGCTCATCCGATTTTGGACAGGGGAGGAATGAGCAGTTCTTC
TRBJ2-6 | TRBD1 | TRBV2 | 19 | few | CASRPPQPTGPLGANVLTF | TGTGCCAGCAGGCCCCCTCAACCGACAGGGCCACTCGGGGCCAACGTCCTGACTTTC
TRBJ2-5 | . | TRBV27 | 16 | many | CASSLGTGGEVETQYF | TGTGCCAGCAGTCTAGGGACTGGTGGGGAGGTAGAGACCCAGTACTTC
TRBJ2-1 | TRBD2 | TRBV3-1 | 16 | . | CASSHSGGASYNEQFF | TGTGCCAGCAGCCACAGCGGGGGGGCTTCGTACAATGAGCAGTTCTTC
TRBJ2-1 | . | TRBV4-2 | 16 | once | CASSQEKVAGGSEQFF | TGTGCCAGCAGCCAAGAGAAGGTGGCTGGGGGGAGTGAGCAGTTCTTC
TRBJ1-2 | . | TRBV7-9 | 14 | . | CASSSRTGDYGYTF | TGTGCCAGCAGCTCTCGGACGGGGGACTATGGCTACACCTTC
TRBJ2-7 | TRBD2 | TRBV7-8 | 22 | many | CASSLDVFNGSATSGGVAEQYF | TGTGCCAGCAGCTTAGATGTTTTTAATGGGTCAGCGACTAGCGGGGGGGTCGCCGAGCAGTACTTC
TRBJ1-6 | . | TRBV13 | 15 | . | CASSSFMGGRSPLHF | TGTGCCAGCAGCTCTTTCATGGGGGGACGATCACCCCTCCACTTT
TRBJ2-7 | TRBD1 | TRBV6-2/TRBV6-3 | 18 | . | CASSYDSSGTGVIYEQYF | TGTGCCAGCAGTTACGACTCCTCCGGGACAGGGGTGATATACGAGCAGTACTTC
TRBJ2-2 | . | TRBV7-7 | 12 | . | CASSPTLGELFF | TGTGCTAGCAGCCCGACACTCGGGGAGCTGTTTTTT
TRBJ2-7 | TRBD2 | TRBV11-2 | 15 | few | CASSFRLAGGYEQYF | TGTGCCAGCAGCTTTCGACTAGCGGGGGGGTACGAGCAGTACTTC
TRBJ2-5 | TRBD2 | TRBV20-1 | 15 | many | CSARGTSGGHETQYF | TGCAGTGCTAGAGGGACTAGCGGGGGGCACGAGACCCAGTACTTC
TRBJ2-7 | . | TRBV27 | 14 | few | CASSFARDGYEQYF | TGTGCCAGCAGTTTCGCCAGGGACGGCTACGAGCAGTACTTC
TRBJ2-7 | TRBD1 | TRBV20-1 | 16 | . | CSARSRQGVFSYEQYF | TGCAGTGCTAGATCCCGACAGGGGGTGTTCTCCTACGAGCAGTACTTC
TRBJ2-7 | . | TRBV4-2 | 16 | . | CASSQERGSPSYEQYF | TGTGCCAGCAGCCAAGAGCGAGGGAGTCCCTCCTACGAGCAGTACTTC
TRBJ2-7 | . | TRBV7-2 | 12 | many | CASNSGEYEQYF | TGTGCCAGCAACAGTGGGGAATACGAGCAGTACTTC
TRBJ2-7 | TRBD2 | TRBV7-2 | 15 | . | CASSETSGGAHEQYF | TGTGCCAGCAGCGAGACTAGCGGGGGGGCCCACGAGCAGTACTTC